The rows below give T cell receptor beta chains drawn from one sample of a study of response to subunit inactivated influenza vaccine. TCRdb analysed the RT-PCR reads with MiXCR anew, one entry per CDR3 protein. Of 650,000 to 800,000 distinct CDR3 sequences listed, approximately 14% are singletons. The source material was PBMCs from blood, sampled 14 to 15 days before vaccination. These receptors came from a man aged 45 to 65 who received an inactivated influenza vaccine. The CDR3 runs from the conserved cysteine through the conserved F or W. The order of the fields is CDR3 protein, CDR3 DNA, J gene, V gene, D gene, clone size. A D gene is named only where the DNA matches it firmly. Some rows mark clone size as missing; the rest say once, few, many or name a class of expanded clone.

CASSGTSGVQETQYF | TGTGCCAGCAGCGGGACTAGCGGGGTCCAAGAGACCCAGTACTTC | TRBJ2-5 | TRBV7-2 | TRBD2 | -
CASSSKLNTEAFF | TGTGCCAGCAGCTCGAAGTTGAACACTGAAGCTTTCTTT | TRBJ1-1 | TRBV7-9 | - | -
CASSLGQSPNTEAFF | TGCGCCAGCAGCTTGGGACAGAGTCCGAACACTGAAGCTTTCTTT | TRBJ1-1 | TRBV5-1 | - | few
CASSPTKRVNTEAFF | TGTGCCAGCAGCCCCACCAAACGGGTGAACACTGAAGCTTTCTTT | TRBJ1-1 | TRBV7-2 | - | -
CASSSTSGRTDTQYF | TGTGCCAGCAGCTCGACTAGCGGGAGAACAGATACGCAGTATTTT | TRBJ2-3 | TRBV3-1 | TRBD2 | few
CSARRGAIEQYF | TGCAGTGCGAGGCGGGGGGCAATCGAGCAGTACTTC | TRBJ2-7 | TRBV20-1 | TRBD2 | -
CASSLDAVFRLAGGLDEQFF | TGTGCCAGCAGCTTAGATGCTGTATTCCGGCTAGCGGGGGGGCTGGATGAGCAGTTCTTC | TRBJ2-1 | TRBV11-2 | TRBD2 | many
CASSSLLDTGRGTEAFF | TGTGCCAGCAGTTCACTCCTGGATACTGGGCGGGGCACTGAAGCTTTCTTT | TRBJ1-1 | TRBV12-3/TRBV12-4 | - | many
CSVDPSGGMKTQYF | TGCAGCGTTGACCCTAGCGGGGGGATGAAGACCCAGTACTTC | TRBJ2-5 | TRBV29-1 | TRBD2 | many
CSARVAGAFYNEQFF | TGCAGTGCTAGAGTGGCGGGGGCCTTCTACAATGAGCAGTTCTTC | TRBJ2-1 | TRBV20-1 | - | -